The source of this TCR beta chain is a study of blood T cell repertoires in COVID-19. Generated by immunoSEQ multiplex PCR, the TCRdb table keeps only in-frame clones and is missing some. The data hold roughly 350,000 clones, with roughly nine tenths observed a single time. In its sample, this clone was seen once. Germline V gene sequence: CDR1 KGHSH, CDR2 LQKENI. V was clipped by 1 base and J by 5 bases; unmatched bases: 3. CDR3 size: 14 residues. The chain links TRBV18 to TRBJ2-5, with TRBD1 matching 8 bases. This clonotype was obtained from a woman aged 25 to 45 who had recovered from COVID-19. The sample taken for sequencing was PBMCs or T cells enriched from blood (not recorded which). The CDR3 nucleotides read TGTGCCAGCTCACCACAGGACAGGGTGGAGACCCAGTACTTC. Translating it yields CASSPQDRVETQYF.